This T cell receptor beta chain appears in the sequencing data of a study of cytomegalovirus exposure and HLA in healthy donors (dated by TCRdb to about 2017). Notes on the research overall: An earlier analysis of roughly 630 of the donors reported 250 to 350 Gb of sequence data and 117 million unique TCR beta sequences from 150 million to 200 million T cells. In the later analysis, no new phenotypic data were used to find candidate immune exposures; instead, reliance was placed on TCR beta sequences and their occurrence across donors. Class I and class II HLA loci were covered by the typing at four-digit resolution. An early release that covered about 640 HLA-typed donors contained about 300 gigabases of sequencing data and some 87 million unique TCR sequences. The genetic ancestry cluster associated with self-reported Caucasian donors included roughly four fifths of the roughly 410 genotyped donors. A later analysis re-examined previously published TCR beta repertoires from roughly 650 donors and added high-resolution HLA genotyping to investigate patterns of TCR occurrence. The number of donors typed differed by locus, with about 620-630 for A, B, C, DRB1 and DQB1, about 500 for DQA1, 600 to 610 for DPA1, and some 440 for DPB1. Because of strong linkage in the cohort, roughly five DR-DQ haplotypes were treated as single units for association and clustering. The T cell repertoires of under 750 subjects were profiled by immunosequencing and related to cytomegalovirus serostatus. To predict cytomegalovirus infection status, the study combined high-throughput TCR immunosequencing, statistical association of individual TCRs with disease status, and machine learning. Every repertoire in the discovery cohort had been generated on one and the same sequencing platform. Alongside the repertoire data, information on donor age, sex, ethnicity and CMV serostatus was compiled. Besides the first cohort of under 700 subjects, a separate validation cohort made up of roughly 120 different subjects was used. The study aimed to test whether signatures of past pathogen exposure could be identified by cataloging public T cell receptors. A later genetic analysis used genome-wide SNP genotypes for about three fifths of the roughly 700 donors, treating that subset as a discovery cohort. On average, about 200,000 unique TCR beta nucleotide sequences were sequenced per donor among 398 genotyped donors of the cohort, with around 19% of those sequences being non-productive. An earlier analysis of around 580 of the donors used high-throughput TCR beta sequencing to judge whether each TCR beta V gene segment behaved as functional or pseudogenic. The paper as a whole reports these results and caveats: According to a later analysis, parvovirus B19, influenza, CMV and Epstein-Barr virus appeared linked to several top co-occurrence clusters. A later analysis associated 16,951 TCR beta sequences with specific HLA alleles at a false discovery rate of 0.05. The earlier analysis of 587 of the donors excluded some 15 rarely observed V segments, including chromosome 9 orphons, because counts were too low. The study listed 164 TCR beta chains as associated with cytomegalovirus. Because some donors lacked HLA typing at each locus, the association tests relied only on the typed subset. A further reported finding was that TCR beta sequences accurately predicted the HLA-A and HLA-B alleles for most subjects in the first cohort. According to a later analysis, TCR association rates differed among HLA loci, with DRB1 alleles showing the most associated TCRs and HLA-C alleles showing the fewest. CMV serostatus was the only immune exposure information available for the cohort. Three of the identified cytomegalovirus-associated TCR beta chains were confirmed in vitro to be specific for cytomegalovirus antigens. Strong co-occurrence of HLA alleles, especially DR and DQ, made assigning TCR associations to individual alleles difficult. Most TCR sequences were observed very rarely across donors, whereas some public TCRs were present in many individuals. Broadly in line with IMGT annotations, most TCR beta V segments showed up in productive rearrangements about 87% or about 30% of the time in an earlier analysis of 587 of the donors. An association between a missense DCLRE1C variant and V-gene and J-gene trimming of TCR beta chains was found in a later genetic analysis and replicated in an independent cohort. It was suggested by the authors that the approach could potentially be generalized to other disease states and immunological phenotypes. Correlated functional status among segregating V segments might reflect linkage disequilibrium, but an unknown experimental factor could not be ruled out. A cluster of highly shared sequence variants was judged likely to be a technical artifact of the sequencing pipeline. Sequencing depth was assumed to be roughly uniform across donors in the presence/absence analyses, though that assumption may not hold. This cohort had only TCR beta chains sequenced, and the lack of alpha or paired-chain data limited which features could be detected. In a later analysis, HLA-associated TCR beta chains showed more clonal expansion and lower generation probabilities than non-associated chains that were equally common. A later analysis found that most CMV-associated TCR beta chains appeared HLA-restricted, with HLA associations seemingly driven largely by CMV exposure. Cytomegalovirus status was reported to be diagnosed by the classifier with high specificity and sensitivity in both the original and validation cohorts. Some IMGT-functional V segments, including TRBV6-2 and TRBV6-3, could not be distinguished by the 87-base-pair reads and were therefore excluded. A later genetic analysis reported fewer N-insertions in productive TCRs among donors in an Asian-associated ancestry cluster than the roughly 720-donor mean.

The cohort comprised some 680 healthy bone marrow donors. Cohort members were all nominally healthy when sampled, although unrecorded immune exposures were likely present. The donor tested CMV seropositive and was one of the 289 seropositive cohort members. A peripheral blood sample was provided by each donor, and peripheral blood mononuclear cells were used for TCR beta sequencing. The Qiagen DNeasy Blood Extraction Kit was used to extract genomic DNA from the blood cell samples. CDR1 and CDR2 (MNHNY, SVGAGI) derive from the germline V gene (reference sequence). The CDR3 holds 16 amino acids from the cysteine to the phenylalanine. The sequence is cut down to CDR3 DNA, 48 bases in frame from base 1. Trimmed from V: 6 bases; trimmed from J: 5 bases; junction bases lacking a gene match: 8. Libraries were built with the immunoSEQ multiplex PCR assay. The multiplex PCR relied on a mix of 60 forward primers for TCR Vbeta segments and 13 reverse primers for TCR Jbeta segments. A multiplex PCR assay on genomic DNA amplified the CDR3 region of rearranged TCR beta genes. On the Illumina HiSeq System, the amplified TCR beta libraries were sequenced as 87-base-pair reads. In the source study's methods: A later analysis counted about 80 million unique TCR beta chains across the 666 repertoires, and some 11 million of these chains were shared by at least two donors. Raw reads were error-corrected and collapsed into unique sequences by a nearest-neighbor algorithm in which closely related sequences were merged to remove PCR and sequencing errors. Alignment of CDR3 sequences to IMGT reference sequences was used to assign V, D and J gene segments. For a sequence to be retained, a match of at least six nucleotides to both a V gene segment and a J gene segment was required. A rearrangement was called productive if the CDR3 had no stop codons and remained in frame with V and J, and every other rearrangement was called non-productive. Following IMGT convention, CDR3 was defined as the stretch from the second conserved V-encoded cysteine up to the conserved J-encoded phenylalanine. The earlier analysis of around 640 of the donors excluded sequences that lacked an unambiguous match to a single V gene segment. In an earlier analysis of 587 of the donors, V segments were called functional above 56.7% productive rearrangements and were called segregating when the between-donor standard deviation exceeded 5%. A statistical classification framework was built to diagnose cytomegalovirus status from the catalog of TCR beta chain sequences. A later analysis assigned V and J genes by comparing TCR nucleotide sequences with IMGT/GENE-DB human TR gene sequences. The TCRdist pipeline was used in a later analysis to assign CDR3 sequences and most-parsimonious VDJ recombination scenarios. In a later analysis, each TCR beta chain was defined by its CDR3 amino acid sequence together with its V-gene family, and reads without a unique V-gene family were excluded. A later analysis removed 592 highly shared, low-generation-probability nucleotide sequences to deal with suspected cross-contamination and a sequencing artifact. In a later analysis, a clonal expansion index was calculated for each public chain from normalized within-repertoire ranks of inferred template counts. A later analysis computed generation probabilities with a VDJ recombination model fitted to out-of-frame rearrangements, and checked the results against IGoR. In a later analysis, hypergeometric tests were used to score TCR-TCR, TCR-HLA and TCR-CMV co-occurrence, with a repertoire-size bias correction applied to TCR pairs. To estimate false discovery rates, a later analysis permuted the HLA or CMV assignments 20 times. In a later analysis, co-occurring TCRs were grouped using DBSCAN, and TCRdist sequence similarity was added for clustering within HLA-allele-positive subsets. Co-occurrence clustering excluded repertoires with fewer than 30,000 or more than 120,000 public chains, plus five with anomalous nucleotide sharing. This is the immuneACCESS table as TCRdb keeps it, with only in-frame sequences that have V and J called. A part of the clones is gone; compared with another copy, unresolved V genes explain less than half, and the rest is unexplained. V and J calls and clone size come straight from that table; D and trimming were deduced from the DNA. Within this sample are about 100,000 clones, with more than 65% of them counted one time only. 4% to 5.5% of the sample goes to the ten largest clones.

Comment on this clone: The target of this receptor is not known. No quality values exist for individual bases; no much larger clone is one base distant.

The sequenced material came from PBMCs. The receptor chain draws on TRBV6-6 and TRBJ2-5, with TRBD2 matching 14 junction bases. This TCR was sampled from a woman under 30 in good health and CMV-seropositive. The sequenced DNA: TGTGCCAGCAGCCAAGGGACTAGCGGGAGAATGGAGACCCAGTACTTC. The encoded protein is CASSQGTSGRMETQYF.